This TCR beta chain was captured in a study of T cells in Graves' hyperthyroidism and ophthalmopathy (dated by TCRdb to about 2019). Concerning the study at large: Peripheral blood samples were taken at initial diagnosis, before any treatment was given. A discovery cohort of approximately 97 patients, about 43 with Graves' ophthalmopathy and 55 to 60 with stable Graves' hyperthyroidism, was used to find distinguishing TCR V-J signatures. Whether ophthalmopathy could be predicted prospectively was tested in an independent validation cohort made up of about 18 hyperthyroidism patients plus 17 patients who later progressed to ophthalmopathy. The roughly 100 discovery patients were divided at random into training and test sets in a 7:3 ratio. Thyroid tissue and blood T-cell repertoires from several Graves' hyperthyroidism patients were also compared in the study. Once sampling was done, hyperthyroidism patients were given methimazole at a starting dose of 30 mg daily, whereas ophthalmopathy patients were given high-dose intravenous methylprednisolone. According to the paper, TCR Vbeta CDR3 sequencing was carried out on about 140 peripheral blood samples, which came from 40 to 45 ophthalmopathy, 75 or so hyperthyroidism and 17 progressor patients.

With respect to this clonotype: It has no known antigen specificity. A read error may explain this, as a much larger clone is one base away.

Graves' hyperthyroidism was defined as stable when no progression to ophthalmopathy occurred over 18 months of follow-up. Hyperthyroidism patients were newly diagnosed, had a disease duration of under 2 months, and were aged 18 to 65 years. Any patient with an uncontrolled infection, another autoimmune disease, pregnancy or lactation was excluded. Clinical symptoms, serum thyroxine and TRAb, thyroid ultrasound, and orbital computed tomography formed the basis for the diagnoses. PBMCs were separated from around 9.1 ml of fresh peripheral blood using Ficoll-Paque density gradient centrifugation. Total RNA was extracted with Trizol reagent, and quality was checked on an Agilent 2100 Bioanalyzer. Amplification of TCR beta CDR3 regions was carried out from RNA transcripts. The TCR CDR3 was subjected to a first round of RT-PCR using the HTBI primer set and the Qiagen OneStep RT-PCR kit. Libraries were constructed in a second round of multiplex PCR, after which size selection and purification were carried out. The libraries were sequenced on an Illumina HiSeq2000 using paired-end 100 bp reads. Processing in the source paper ran as follows. SOAPnuke was used to process the raw data, with reads discarded if the reads contained adapters or uncalled bases, had a mean Phred below 15, or lacked an exact constant-primer or identifier match. COPE v1.2.5 was used to merge the high-quality paired reads, and each unique nucleotide sequence was defined as a clonotype. Clonotypes were aligned to IMGT TRBV, TRBD and TRBJ reference segments using MiTCR v1.1. The analysis included only V-J combinations with a frequency above 0.0001, which together covered 99% to 99.2% of the repertoires. The TCS score was defined as the ratio of F50 (clonal expansion) to E x V (chaos), calculated using BLOSUM62-based TCRdist between CDR3 peptides within each V-J. Welch's t-statistics and random forest reduced 500 to 550 V-J features to around 14, which were used in a naive Bayes classifier (R e1071). TCRdb took the public reads, trimmed them with fastp at Q25, ran MiXCR for clone calling and kept in-frame beta chains. Rows merge per CDR3 protein into single entries with the most common DNA and genes. The V and J calls follow TCRdb's processing rather than the paper's. This sample lists 600,000 or so distinct CDR3 sequences; about a sixth were detected once. Less than 4.5% of the sample is in the top ten clones.

Reading from cysteine to phenylalanine, the CDR3 counts 15 amino acids. Only the CDR3 DNA is retained, 45 bases long and in frame from the first base. Trimming accounts for 5 bases at V and 6 bases at J, while the number of junction bases matched to no gene is 8. Reading the germline V gene (reference sequence) gives CDR1 MNHEY and CDR2 SMNVEV. Study-level results and caveats: A 13 V-J signature model separated ophthalmopathy from stable hyperthyroidism, with around 88% sensitivity and 81% to 83% specificity in cross-validation and 80%/75% in testing. In validation, the model predicted progression to ophthalmopathy with roughly 66% sensitivity and over 72% specificity, a median of 6.5 months before onset. No statistical method was used to fix the sample size in advance, and group allocation was not hidden from the investigators. Most expanded thyroid clonotypes (frequency above 0.001) were also detected in blood, suggesting blood repertoires may reflect thyroid immune responses.

Sequenced material: blood. This sequence originates from a woman aged 30 to 39 with Graves' hyperthyroidism. Rearrangement joined TRBV27 to TRBJ2-3, with 10 junctional bases fitting TRBD2. The CDR3 has the sequence CASSDPSGRGDTQYF. Here is the DNA: TGTGCCAGCAGTGATCCTAGCGGGAGAGGGGATACGCAGTATTTT.